These 5 T cell receptor beta chains were all obtained from the same sample, sequenced in a study of CD8 T cells in Susac syndrome. An amount of RNA that ranged from 0.5 to 1 ug was reverse transcribed with random hexamers. From the immunoSEQ multiplex PCR reads, TCRdb called clonotypes with MiXCR, one entry per CDR3 protein. Counted here are approximately 200,000 distinct CDR3 sequences, 90% to 95% occurring once; the ten biggest clones make up roughly 0.15%. Sequenced: CD8+ T cells from PBMCs. These receptor sequences come from a human donor with multiple sclerosis.

The chain uses TRBV7-8 and TRBJ2-3, with TRBD2 as a possible D gene (5 bases). Trimming cost V 3 bases and J 2 bases, with 15 bases left between them. This CDR3 region has 16 residues. CDR1 and CDR2 (germline): SGHVS, FQNEAQ. The DNA for the CDR3 is TGTGCCAGCAGCTTGTCTAGGACGAGGGCCACAGATACGCAGTATTTT. Protein sequence: CASSLSRTRATDTQYF.

The rearrangement joins TRBV12-3 or TRBV12-4 to TRBJ2-5; a weak D match, TRBD2 (5 bases). CDR3 length: 14 amino acids. Trimming shortened V by 3 bases and J by 3 bases, and 11 bases separated the two germline ends. DNA for the CDR3: TGTGCCAGCAGTTTTCGATCTAGCAAAGAGACCCAGTACTTC. Residues: CASSFRSSKETQYF.

The chain uses TRBV7-8 and TRBJ2-2, with D possibly TRBD1 on 6 matching bases. This CDR3 is 13 amino acids long. Per germline, CDR1 SGHVS and CDR2 FQNEAQ. V lost 5 bases, J lost 5 bases, and 9 bases lay in between. The CDR3 sequence: CASSPQGTGELFF. In nucleotides, the CDR3 is TGTGCCAGCAGCCCGCAGGGGACCGGGGAGCTGTTTTTT.

V and J are TRBV7-9 and TRBJ2-7; D is unclear. In germline, CDR1 is SEHNR, CDR2 FQNEAQ (reference sequence). The CDR3 has 13 residues. Trimming pared 7 bases from V and 6 bases from J, leaving 16 bases between. The CDR3 coding sequence is TGTGCCAGCAACCTCCCCGGAGCATTCGAGCAGTACTTC. It translates to CASNLPGAFEQYF.

A single count supports this clonotype. The chain recombines TRBV29-1 with TRBJ2-3; D call uncertain. The CDR3 spans 10 residues. V was pared by 4 bases and J by 12 bases, with 11 bases between. CDR1 is SQVTM, CDR2 ANQGSEA, per germline. In nucleotides, the CDR3 is TGCAGCGTTGGCCTCCAGCTACAGTATTTT. Protein: CSVGLQLQYF.